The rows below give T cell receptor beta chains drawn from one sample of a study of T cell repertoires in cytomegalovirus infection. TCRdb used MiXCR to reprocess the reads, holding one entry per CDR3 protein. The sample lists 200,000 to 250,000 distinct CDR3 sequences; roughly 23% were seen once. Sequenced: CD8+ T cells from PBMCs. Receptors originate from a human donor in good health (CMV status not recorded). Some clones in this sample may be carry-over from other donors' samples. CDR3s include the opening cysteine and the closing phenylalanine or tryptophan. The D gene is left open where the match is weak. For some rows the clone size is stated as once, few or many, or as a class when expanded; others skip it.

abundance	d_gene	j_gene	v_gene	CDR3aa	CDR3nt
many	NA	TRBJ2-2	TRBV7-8	CASSLPPPELFF	TGTGCCAGCAGCTTACCCCCTCCAGAGCTGTTTTTT
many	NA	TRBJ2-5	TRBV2	CASSERGRETQYF	TGTGCCAGCAGTGAGAGGGGAAGAGAGACCCAGTACTTC
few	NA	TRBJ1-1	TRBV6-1	CASTGNGARDTEAFF	TGTGCCAGCACCGGGAATGGGGCCAGGGACACTGAAGCTTTCTTT
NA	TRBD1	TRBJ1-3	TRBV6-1	CASSSDRGPGNTIYF	TGTGCCAGCAGTTCGGACAGGGGGCCAGGAAACACCATATATTTT
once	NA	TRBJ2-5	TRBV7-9	CASRLGQAQETQYF	TGTGCCAGCAGATTGGGACAAGCCCAAGAGACCCAGTACTTC
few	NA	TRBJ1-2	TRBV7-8	CASSPGGGALLNYGYTF	TGTGCCAGCAGCCCGGGGGGGGGGGCGCTCCTCAACTATGGCTACACCTTC
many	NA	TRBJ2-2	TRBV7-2	CASSRAGPNTGELFF	TGTGCCAGCAGCCGGGCGGGGCCGAACACCGGGGAGCTGTTTTTT
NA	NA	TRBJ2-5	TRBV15	CATNPAGQETQYF	TGTGCCACCAATCCGGCGGGCCAAGAGACCCAGTACTTC
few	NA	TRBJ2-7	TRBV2	CANAPLGGVYEQYF	TGTGCCAACGCCCCTCTTGGCGGGGTGTACGAGCAGTACTTC
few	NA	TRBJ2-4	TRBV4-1	CASSQDSAGRVAKNIQYF	TGCGCCAGCAGCCAAGATTCGGCAGGCCGAGTAGCCAAAAACATTCAGTACTTC
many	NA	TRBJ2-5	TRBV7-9	CASSENGGRRETQYF	TGTGCCAGCAGCGAGAACGGGGGGCGCCGAGAGACCCAGTACTTC
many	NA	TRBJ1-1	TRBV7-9	CASSPRGVGSTEAFF	TGTGCCAGCAGCCCCCGGGGTGTGGGGTCGACTGAAGCTTTCTTT
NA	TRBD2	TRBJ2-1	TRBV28	CASSLAGGENEQFF	TGTGCCAGCAGTTTAGCGGGGGGGGAAAATGAGCAGTTCTTC
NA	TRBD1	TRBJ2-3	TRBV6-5	CASSYSGTGPDTQYF	TGTGCCAGCAGTTACTCAGGGACAGGGCCCGATACGCAGTATTTT
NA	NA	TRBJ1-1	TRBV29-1	CSVELGMNTEAFF	TGCAGCGTTGAATTAGGCATGAACACTGAAGCTTTCTTT
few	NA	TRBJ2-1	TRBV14	CASSQDGSYEQFF	TGTGCCAGCAGCCAAGATGGGTCGTATGAGCAGTTCTTC
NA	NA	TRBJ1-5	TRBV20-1	CSARGGEGPHNQPQHF	TGCAGTGCTAGAGGGGGGGAGGGCCCTCACAATCAGCCCCAGCATTTT
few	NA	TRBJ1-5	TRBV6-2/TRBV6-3	CASNKVLGQPQHF	TGTGCCAGCAATAAGGTCTTAGGTCAGCCCCAGCATTTT
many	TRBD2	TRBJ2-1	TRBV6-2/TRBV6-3	CASRALAGGPYNEQFF	TGTGCCAGCAGGGCCCTAGCGGGGGGGCCCTACAATGAGCAGTTCTTC
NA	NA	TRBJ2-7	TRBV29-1	CSAGDGGYEQYF	TGCAGCGCCGGGGACGGGGGCTACGAGCAGTACTTC
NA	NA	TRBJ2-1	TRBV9	CASNSGNEQFF	TGTGCCAGCAATTCGGGAAATGAGCAGTTCTTC
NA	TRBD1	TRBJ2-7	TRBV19	CASSATTGAIYEQYF	TGTGCCAGTAGCGCTACGACAGGGGCTATCTACGAGCAGTACTTC
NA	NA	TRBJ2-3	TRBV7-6	CASSLGPLADTQYF	TGTGCCAGCAGCTTAGGGCCGCTAGCAGATACGCAGTATTTT
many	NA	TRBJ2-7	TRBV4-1	CASSQVASAPYEQYF	TGCGCCAGCAGCCAAGTGGCTAGCGCTCCCTACGAGCAGTACTTC
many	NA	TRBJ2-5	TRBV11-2	CASSLGVDETQYF	TGTGCCAGCAGCTTAGGCGTAGATGAGACCCAGTACTTC
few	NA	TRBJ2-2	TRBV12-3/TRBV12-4	CASSQGYTGELFF	TGTGCCAGCAGTCAGGGGTACACCGGGGAGCTGTTTTTT
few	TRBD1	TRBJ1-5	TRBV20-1	CSAQGQDNQPQHF	TGCAGTGCTCAAGGACAGGATAATCAGCCCCAGCATTTT
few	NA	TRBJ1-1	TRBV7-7	CASSSRVGTEAFF	TGTGCCAGCAGCAGCAGGGTGGGCACTGAAGCTTTCTTT
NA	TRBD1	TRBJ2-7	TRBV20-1	CSARGAQTGSEQYF	TGCAGTGCTAGAGGCGCCCAGACAGGGAGCGAGCAGTACTTC
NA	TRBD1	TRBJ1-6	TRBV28	CASSPPRWTGSDSPLHF	TGTGCCAGCAGTCCCCCCAGGTGGACAGGCTCTGATTCACCCCTCCACTTT
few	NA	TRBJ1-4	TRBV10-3	CAISESFSGTSGEKLFF	TGTGCCATCAGTGAGTCATTTTCTGGGACCAGCGGGGAAAAACTGTTTTTT
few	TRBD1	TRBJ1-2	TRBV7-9	CASSFSPLDRRNPYGYTF	TGTGCCAGCAGCTTCTCCCCTCTGGACAGGCGGAACCCTTATGGCTACACCTTC
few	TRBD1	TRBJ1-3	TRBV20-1	CSAYLTGKGNTIYF	TGCAGTGCCTATTTGACAGGGAAGGGAAACACCATATATTTT
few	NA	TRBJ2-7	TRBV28	CASSFLQEITYEQYF	TGTGCCAGCAGTTTTCTACAGGAAATAACCTACGAGCAGTACTTC
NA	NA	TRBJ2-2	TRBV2	CASSEYQGNTGELFF	TGTGCCAGCAGTGAATACCAGGGGAACACCGGGGAGCTGTTTTTT
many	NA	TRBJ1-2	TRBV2	CASLGAGGYTF	TGTGCCAGCCTCGGGGCCGGTGGCTACACCTTC
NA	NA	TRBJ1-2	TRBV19	CASTWGTGTGYTF	TGTGCCAGTACATGGGGGACGGGAACGGGCTACACCTTC
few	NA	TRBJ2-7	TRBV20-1	CSATNDRLLEQYF	TGCAGTGCTACGAATGACAGGCTCCTCGAGCAGTACTTC
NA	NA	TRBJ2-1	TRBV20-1	CSAIPTPGLLNEQFF	TGCAGTGCTATACCAACCCCGGGACTGCTGAATGAGCAGTTCTTC
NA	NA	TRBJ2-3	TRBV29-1	CSVQGQSRTDTQYF	TGCAGCGTTCAAGGACAGAGCCGCACAGATACGCAGTATTTT
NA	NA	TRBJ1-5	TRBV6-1	CASSEARHPHQPQHF	TGTGCCAGCAGTGAAGCGAGGCACCCACATCAGCCCCAGCATTTT
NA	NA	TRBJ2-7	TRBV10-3	CAFSRGDEQYF	TGTGCATTCTCCCGGGGAGACGAGCAGTACTTC
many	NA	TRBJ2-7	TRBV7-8	CASSLGRISYEQYF	TGTGCCAGCAGCTTAGGTCGGATTTCCTACGAGCAGTACTTC
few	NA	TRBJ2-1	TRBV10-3	CAISEDNDYNEQFF	TGTGCCATCAGTGAAGACAACGACTACAATGAGCAGTTCTTC
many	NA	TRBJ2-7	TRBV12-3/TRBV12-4	CASRGGGEQYF	TGTGCCAGCAGGGGAGGGGGCGAGCAGTACTTC
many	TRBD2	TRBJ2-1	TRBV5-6	CASSFLGTNYNEQFF	TGTGCCAGCAGCTTCCTAGGGACTAATTACAATGAGCAGTTCTTC
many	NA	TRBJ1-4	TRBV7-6	CASSFGGKEKLFF	TGTGCCAGCAGCTTCGGGGGCAAAGAAAAACTGTTTTTT
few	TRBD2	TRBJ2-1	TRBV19	CASSMSPSGGADEQFF	TGTGCCAGTAGTATGTCGCCTAGCGGGGGGGCTGATGAGCAGTTCTTC
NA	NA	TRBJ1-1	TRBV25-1	CASSELGGYAEAFF	TGTGCCAGCAGTGAATTGGGGGGTTACGCTGAAGCTTTCTTT
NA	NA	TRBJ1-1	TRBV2	CASSESRNMNTEAFF	TGTGCCAGCAGTGAAAGCCGAAATATGAACACTGAAGCTTTCTTT
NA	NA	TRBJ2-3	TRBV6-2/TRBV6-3	CASSLVRTDTQYF	TGTGCCAGCAGTCTAGTGCGGACAGATACGCAGTATTTT
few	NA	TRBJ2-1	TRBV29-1	CSVEHREPYNEQFF	TGCAGCGTTGAACACAGGGAGCCCTACAATGAGCAGTTCTTC